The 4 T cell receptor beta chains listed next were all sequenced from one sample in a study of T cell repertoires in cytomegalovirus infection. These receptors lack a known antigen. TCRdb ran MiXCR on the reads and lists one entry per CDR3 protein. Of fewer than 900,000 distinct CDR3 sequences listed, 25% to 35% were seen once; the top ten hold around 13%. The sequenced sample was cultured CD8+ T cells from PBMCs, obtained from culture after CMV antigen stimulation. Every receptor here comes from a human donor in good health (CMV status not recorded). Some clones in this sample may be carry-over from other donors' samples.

Written as DNA, the CDR3 is TGTGCCAGCAGCCCGGAGGGGGGCGCGTCCTATGGCTACACCTTC. Translation: CASSPEGGASYGYTF. The chain uses TRBV7-6 and TRBJ1-2; D is possibly TRBD1 (6 bases). The germline CDR1 and CDR2 sequences are SGHVS and FNYEAQ. The length of the CDR3 is 15 residues. V was trimmed by 5 bases and J by 4 bases, leaving 17 bases between them. Looking up the rest from reference TRBV7-6 and TRBJ1-2 gives the full variable domain: GAGVSQSPRYKVTKRGQDVALRCDPISGHVSLYWYRQALGQGPEFLTYFNYEAQQDKSGLPNDRFSAERPEGSISTLTIQRTEQRDSAMYRCASSPEGGASYGYTFGSGTRLTVV.

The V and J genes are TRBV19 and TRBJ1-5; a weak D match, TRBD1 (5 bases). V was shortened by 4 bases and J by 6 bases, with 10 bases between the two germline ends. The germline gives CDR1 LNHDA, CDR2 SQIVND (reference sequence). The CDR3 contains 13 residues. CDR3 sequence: CASSTSGGQPQHF. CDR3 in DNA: TGTGCCAGTAGTACCTCCGGGGGTCAGCCCCAGCATTTT.

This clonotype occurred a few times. CDR3 in amino acids: CASSIWTGDEQFF. The CDR3 DNA sequence: TGTGCCAGTAGTATATGGACAGGGGATGAGCAGTTCTTC. V usage is TRBV19 and J usage is TRBJ2-1, with 9 nucleotides matching TRBD1. J lost 8 bases, V lost 2 bases, and 1 base had no gene match. Germline loops: CDR1 LNHDA, CDR2 SQIVND (reference sequence). This CDR3 has 13 residues. The full variable domain, in which reference TRBV19 and TRBJ2-1 provide the parts outside the CDR3, is DGGITQSPKYLFRKEGQNVTLSCEQNLNHDAMYWYRQDPGQGLRLIYYSQIVNDFQKGDIAEGYSVSREKKESFPLTVTSAQKNPTAFYLCASSIWTGDEQFFGPGTRLTVL.

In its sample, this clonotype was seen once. The CDR3 region is CASSSPIGGAGGEQYF. CDR3 bases: TGTGCCAGCAGTTCCCCGATCGGGGGGGCCGGGGGCGAGCAGTACTTC. The chain has TRBV7-1 and TRBJ2-7, with 8 bases fitting TRBD2. TRBV7-1 is an open reading frame, and its role is uncertain. This CDR3 spans 16 amino acids. Unmatched junction bases numbered 16, after V lost 6 bases and J lost 6 bases.